These T cell receptor beta chains were read from a single sample in a study of early T cells in non-severe SARS-CoV-2 infection. A single record per CDR3 protein comes from TCRdb applying MiXCR to the 5' RACE reads. The top ten clones hold 1.3% of a sample with 75,000 to 100,000 distinct CDR3 sequences, approximately 15% of them seen once. Sequencing used whole blood. Source of these receptors: an adult who was a healthcare worker with PCR-confirmed SARS-CoV-2 infection or an uninfected control (not recorded which). Each CDR3 is given with its conserved first and last residue. Fields, in order: J gene, D gene, V gene, clone size, CDR3 protein, CDR3 DNA. The D gene is left open where the match is weak. Clone size is not always given. Where it is, it says once, few, many or a class for expanded clones.

j_call: TRBJ2-2
d_call: TRBD2
v_call: TRBV29-1
clone_size: few
cdr3_aa: CSVRTRLAGDTGELFF
cdr3_nt: TGCAGCGTTCGGACCCGACTAGCGGGAGACACCGGGGAGCTGTTTTTT

j_call: TRBJ2-5
d_call: .
v_call: TRBV7-9
clone_size: .
cdr3_aa: CASRRLQETQYF
cdr3_nt: TGTGCCAGCAGACGACTACAAGAGACCCAGTACTTC

j_call: TRBJ2-5
d_call: .
v_call: TRBV7-6
clone_size: .
cdr3_aa: CASSPVDAGGRGETQYF
cdr3_nt: TGTGCCAGCAGCCCAGTGGACGCAGGCGGGCGAGGGGAGACCCAGTACTTC

j_call: TRBJ2-7
d_call: .
v_call: TRBV10-2
clone_size: .
cdr3_aa: CASSGGYGYEQYF
cdr3_nt: TGCGCCAGCAGTGGGGGCTACGGGTACGAGCAGTACTTC

j_call: TRBJ2-2
d_call: .
v_call: TRBV29-1
clone_size: .
cdr3_aa: CSASRANTGMLFF
cdr3_nt: TGCAGCGCTAGCAGGGCAAACACCGGGATGCTGTTTTTT

j_call: TRBJ2-7
d_call: TRBD2
v_call: TRBV4-3
clone_size: .
cdr3_aa: CASSQASTSGIYEQYF
cdr3_nt: TGCGCCAGCAGCCAAGCCAGCACTAGCGGGATCTACGAGCAGTACTTC

j_call: TRBJ1-2
d_call: .
v_call: TRBV30
clone_size: few
cdr3_aa: CAWGRSNYGYTF
cdr3_nt: TGTGCCTGGGGGAGGAGTAACTATGGCTACACCTTC

j_call: TRBJ2-1
d_call: .
v_call: TRBV29-1
clone_size: .
cdr3_aa: CSVEGGLVDEQFF
cdr3_nt: TGCAGCGTCGAGGGGGGCCTTGTGGATGAGCAGTTCTTC

j_call: TRBJ1-5
d_call: TRBD1
v_call: TRBV20-1
clone_size: few
cdr3_aa: CSAWTGTDQPQHF
cdr3_nt: TGCAGTGCCTGGACAGGGACGGATCAGCCCCAGCATTTT

j_call: TRBJ2-2
d_call: .
v_call: TRBV5-1
clone_size: many
cdr3_aa: CASSLGVTTNTGELFF
cdr3_nt: TGCGCCAGCAGCCTTGGTGTCACCACGAACACCGGGGAGCTGTTTTTT